A selection of T cell receptor beta chains follows, all from one sample in a study of blood T cell repertoires in COVID-19. Produced via immunoSEQ multiplex PCR; TCRdb's table is partial and in-frame only. The repertoire holds 40,000 to 60,000 clones, about 81% seen once, with 4% to 5.5% in the top ten. The sequenced sample was peripheral blood. The source is a man aged 45-65 years with active COVID-19. Both conserved end residues are part of each CDR3. The order of the fields is clone size, V gene, D gene, J gene, CDR3 protein, CDR3 DNA. A D gene is named only where the DNA matches it firmly. Size is stated for part of the rows, as once, few or many counts, or as a class when the clone is expanded.

>.|TRBV12-3/TRBV12-4|.|TRBJ1-1
CASSRWTDTEAFF
TGTGCCAGCAGTCGCTGGACAGACACTGAAGCTTTCTTT
>.|TRBV5-6|.|TRBJ2-2
CASSLGGGASHGELFF
TGTGCCAGCAGCTTGGGAGGCGGGGCTAGTCACGGGGAGCTGTTTTTT
>.|TRBV7-2|.|TRBJ2-1
CASSLGERGYNEQFF
TGTGCCAGCAGCTTAGGAGAACGGGGATACAATGAGCAGTTCTTC
>.|TRBV7-2|.|TRBJ2-7
CASRMGGQYEQYF
TGTGCCAGCAGGATGGGGGGGCAGTACGAGCAGTACTTC
>.|TRBV2|.|TRBJ1-2
CASSEYWGHYGYTF
TGTGCCAGCAGTGAATATTGGGGCCACTATGGCTACACCTTC
>.|TRBV6-7|TRBD1|TRBJ2-7
CASSSRDRAMDEQYF
TGTGCCAGCAGTTCCCGGGACAGGGCGATGGACGAGCAGTACTTC
>once|TRBV2|TRBD2|TRBJ2-7
CASHSGPTYEQYF
TGTGCCAGCCATAGCGGGCCAACCTACGAGCAGTACTTC
>.|TRBV9|.|TRBJ2-7
CASSVGESPYEQYF
TGTGCCAGCAGCGTAGGTGAGAGCCCCTACGAGCAGTACTTC
>.|TRBV3-1/TRBV3-2|.|TRBJ2-1
CASSLWGENNEQFF
TGTGCCAGCAGCCTGTGGGGGGAAAACAATGAGCAGTTCTTC
>once|TRBV9|TRBD2|TRBJ2-5
CASSVGTSVETQYF
TGTGCCAGCAGCGTAGGGACTAGCGTGGAGACCCAGTACTTC
>.|TRBV7-2|TRBD2|TRBJ2-7
CASSWTGRGGPNEQYF
TGTGCCAGCAGCTGGACGGGGCGGGGGGGCCCTAACGAGCAGTACTTC
>.|TRBV7-8|.|TRBJ2-7
CASSPAGYEQYF
TGTGCCAGCAGCCCGGCGGGCTACGAGCAGTACTTC
>few|TRBV27|.|TRBJ1-3
CASSFEGINSGNTIYF
TGTGCCAGCAGTTTTGAGGGTATTAATTCTGGAAACACCATATATTTT
>.|TRBV28|TRBD1|TRBJ1-4
CASSTPGQGHEKLFF
TGTGCCAGCAGTACCCCGGGACAGGGCCACGAAAAACTGTTTTTT
>once|TRBV28|TRBD1|TRBJ2-7
CASSFPPDRGRSYEQYF
TGTGCCAGCAGTTTCCCTCCCGACAGGGGGAGATCCTACGAGCAGTACTTC
>.|TRBV9|.|TRBJ1-5
CASSPGGSSLYSNQPQHF
TGTGCCAGCAGCCCAGGAGGGTCGTCGCTTTATAGCAATCAGCCCCAGCATTTT
>.|TRBV3-1/TRBV3-2|.|TRBJ1-1
CASSPGLPNTEAFF
TGTGCCAGCAGCCCTGGACTTCCGAACACTGAAGCTTTCTTT
>.|TRBV19|.|TRBJ2-1
CASSLGTLYNEQFF
TGTGCCAGTAGTCTCGGGACACTGTACAATGAGCAGTTCTTC
>.|TRBV6-5|TRBD1|TRBJ1-5
CASRSTGAHQPQHF
TGTGCCAGCAGGAGCACAGGGGCTCATCAGCCCCAGCATTTT
>.|TRBV6-6|.|TRBJ1-2
CASSYSTRGDGYTF
TGTGCCAGCAGTTACTCGACCAGGGGTGATGGCTACACCTTC
>.|TRBV27|.|TRBJ1-1
CASNLPFPEAFF
TGTGCCAGCAACCTACCTTTCCCTGAAGCTTTCTTT
>.|TRBV7-9|.|TRBJ2-7
CASSPQDRAYEQYF
TGTGCCAGCAGCCCACAGGACAGAGCCTACGAGCAGTACTTC
>.|TRBV5-4|.|TRBJ2-3
CASSLVTNTDTQYF
TGTGCCAGCAGCTTGGTAACTAACACAGATACGCAGTATTTT
>.|TRBV7-8|.|TRBJ2-2
CASSLDSSNTGELFF
TGTGCCAGCAGCTTGGACAGTTCGAACACCGGGGAGCTGTTTTTT
>.|TRBV9|.|TRBJ2-1
CASSGAGGPYNEQFF
TGTGCCAGCAGCGGCGCCGGGGGTCCCTACAATGAGCAGTTCTTC
>once|TRBV25-1|TRBD1|TRBJ1-3
CASSADRVAGNTIYF
TGTGCCAGCAGCGCAGACAGGGTAGCTGGAAACACCATATATTTT
>.|TRBV7-2|TRBD2|TRBJ2-1
CASTSSGGASVEQFF
TGTGCCAGCACCTCTAGCGGGGGGGCCTCTGTTGAGCAGTTCTTC
>.|TRBV24-1|.|TRBJ1-4
CATSDLSSRVRNEKLFF
TGTGCCACCAGTGATTTGAGTAGCCGGGTGAGAAATGAAAAACTGTTTTTT
>once|TRBV10-3|.|TRBJ1-3
CAISMQLGQGTIYF
TGTGCCATCAGTATGCAACTAGGTCAAGGCACCATATATTTT
>.|TRBV27|.|TRBJ1-1
CASSLSRESLKAFF
TGTGCCAGCAGTTTGAGTCGCGAATCGCTGAAAGCTTTCTTT
>.|TRBV7-2|.|TRBJ2-4
CASSLKGGIDIQYF
TGTGCCAGCAGCTTAAAGGGGGGGATCGACATTCAGTACTTC
>.|TRBV24-1|.|TRBJ2-1
CATSSSDNEQFF
TGTGCCACCTCCTCCAGCGACAATGAGCAGTTCTTC
>once|TRBV2|TRBD2|TRBJ2-5
CASIGGGQETQYF
TGTGCCAGCATCGGCGGGGGGCAAGAGACCCAGTACTTC
>.|TRBV3-1/TRBV3-2|.|TRBJ2-1
CASSPSDYSNEQFF
TGTGCCAGCAGCCCCTCTGACTACTCCAATGAGCAGTTCTTC
>.|TRBV4-1|.|TRBJ1-3
CASSQGGLQQGTIYF
TGCGCCAGCAGCCAAGGTGGGCTGCAACAAGGCACCATATATTTT